Below, one T cell receptor (beta chain) is given with its context. Its target is unknown. The memory fraction was CD4+CD45RO+CD25- cells. Constant-region reverse primers amplified full-length variable regions, followed by semi-nested Nested Universal Primer A PCR. TCRdb recomputed calls from the 5' RACE reads with MiXCR, one row per CDR3 protein. The table shows 35,000 to 50,000 distinct CDR3 sequences, with 30% occurring only once. The germline V gene has CDR1 SGHDT and CDR2 YYEEEE. V lost 0 bases, J lost 8 bases, and 9 bases lay in between. The CDR3 has 14 amino acids. The study's findings and limits: The larger cohort examined one V-J beta rearrangement, not whole repertoires.

This sequence joins TRBV5-6 and TRBJ1-6; D remains ambiguous. The clonotype was recovered from a female donor with breast cancer. Input material: tumor-infiltrating memory CD4+ T cells sorted from the breast tumor. Sample subset: memory CD4+ T cells, CD4+CD45RO+CD25-. Here the CDR3 DNA reads TGTGCCAGCAGCTTGGGCGGCGCGGATTCACCCCTCCACTTT. Protein product: CASSLGGADSPLHF.